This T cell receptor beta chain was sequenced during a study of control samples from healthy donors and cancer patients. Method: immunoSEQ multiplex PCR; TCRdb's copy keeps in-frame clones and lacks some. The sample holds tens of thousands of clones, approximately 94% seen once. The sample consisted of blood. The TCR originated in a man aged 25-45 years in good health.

The CDR3 nucleotides read TGCGCCAGCAGCCTTGGTCCAGGGACTAGCAATCAGCCCCAGCATTTT. This encodes CASSLGPGTSNQPQHF. The rearrangement uses TRBV5-1 and TRBJ1-5, with TRBD1 as a possible D gene (5 bases). The CDR3 has 16 residues. Trimming left V 4 bases short and J 0 bases short, with 14 bases between. From germline, CDR1 is SGHRS and CDR2 YFSETQ.